This record covers a single T cell receptor (beta chain). Its antigen is unknown. The data derive from a study of CD4+ T cells in melanoma. Whole-study findings and limits: CD8+ T cell, macrophage and B cell function reportedly correlated with neoantigen-specific CD4+ T cells. Diverse differentiation states were reported for melanoma neoantigen-specific CD4+ T cells.

This table comes from immunoSEQ multiplex PCR, and its TCRdb copy is limited to in-frame clones, with some not included. Of about 14,000 clones in the sample, approximately 57% were seen once. CDR3 length equals 15 residues. Germline CDR1 is SGHRS and CDR2 is YFSETQ. After removal of 3 bases from V and 2 bases from J, the junction contained 7 bases not matched to a gene. The chain carries TRBV5-1 and TRBJ2-5; 7 nucleotides match TRBD1. The sequenced sample was cells from a culture (not recorded whether cultured in vitro). The sequence came from a human donor with melanoma. CDR3 nucleotide sequence: TGCGCCAGCAGCTCAACCCCGGGACAGCAAGAGACCCAGTACTTC. Translated: CASSSTPGQQETQYF.